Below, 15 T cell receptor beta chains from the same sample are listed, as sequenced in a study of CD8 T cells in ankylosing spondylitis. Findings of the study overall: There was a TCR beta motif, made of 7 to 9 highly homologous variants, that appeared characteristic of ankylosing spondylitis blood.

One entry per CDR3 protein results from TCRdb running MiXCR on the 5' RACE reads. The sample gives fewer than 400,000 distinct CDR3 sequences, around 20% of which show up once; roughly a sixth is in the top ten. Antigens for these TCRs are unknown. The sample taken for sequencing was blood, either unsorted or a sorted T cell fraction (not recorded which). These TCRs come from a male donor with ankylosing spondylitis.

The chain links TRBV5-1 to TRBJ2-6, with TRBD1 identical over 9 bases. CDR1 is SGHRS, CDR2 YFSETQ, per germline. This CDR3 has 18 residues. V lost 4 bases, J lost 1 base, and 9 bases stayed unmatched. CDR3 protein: CASSAGQGFLSGANVLTF. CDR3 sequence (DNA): TGCGCCAGCAGCGCGGGACAGGGTTTTCTTTCTGGGGCCAACGTCCTGACTTTC.

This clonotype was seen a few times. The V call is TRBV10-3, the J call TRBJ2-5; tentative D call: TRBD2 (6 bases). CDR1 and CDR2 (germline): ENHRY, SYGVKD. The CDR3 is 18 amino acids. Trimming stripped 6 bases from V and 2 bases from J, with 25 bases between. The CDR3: CAIRGVEGGEGGQETQYF. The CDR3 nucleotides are TGTGCCATCAGGGGGGTCGAGGGAGGAGAAGGAGGACAAGAGACCCAGTACTTC.

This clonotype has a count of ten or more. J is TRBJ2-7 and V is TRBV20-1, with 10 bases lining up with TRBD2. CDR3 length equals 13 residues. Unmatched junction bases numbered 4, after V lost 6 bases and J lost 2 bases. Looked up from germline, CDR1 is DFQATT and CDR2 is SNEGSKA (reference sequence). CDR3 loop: CSARGLAPYEQYF. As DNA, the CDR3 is TGCAGTGCCCGGGGACTAGCGCCCTACGAGCAGTACTTC.

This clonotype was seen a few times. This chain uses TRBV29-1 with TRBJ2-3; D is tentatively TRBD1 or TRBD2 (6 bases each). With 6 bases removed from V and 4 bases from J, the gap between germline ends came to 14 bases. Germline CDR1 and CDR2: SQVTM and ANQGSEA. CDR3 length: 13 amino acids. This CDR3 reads CSVVIGGPDTQYF. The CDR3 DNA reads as TGCAGCGTGGTCATTGGGGGGCCAGATACGCAGTATTTT.

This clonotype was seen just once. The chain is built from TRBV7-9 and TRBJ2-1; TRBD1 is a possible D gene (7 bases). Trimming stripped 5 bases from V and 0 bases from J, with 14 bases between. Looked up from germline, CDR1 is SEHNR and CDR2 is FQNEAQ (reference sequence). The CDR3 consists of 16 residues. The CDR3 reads CASSLQGGGSYNEQFF. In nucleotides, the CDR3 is TGTGCCAGCAGCCTCCAGGGGGGAGGCTCCTACAATGAGCAGTTCTTC.

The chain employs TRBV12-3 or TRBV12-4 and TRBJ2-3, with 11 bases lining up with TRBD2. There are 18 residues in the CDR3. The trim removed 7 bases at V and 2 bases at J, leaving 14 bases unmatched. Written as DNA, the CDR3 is TGTGCCAGCAAGTCGACCCGTCGGGGACTAGCGGTCACAGATACGCAGTATTTT. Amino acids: CASKSTRRGLAVTDTQYF.

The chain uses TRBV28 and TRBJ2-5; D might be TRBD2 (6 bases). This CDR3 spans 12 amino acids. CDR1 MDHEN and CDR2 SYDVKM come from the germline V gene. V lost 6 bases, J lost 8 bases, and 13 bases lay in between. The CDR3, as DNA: TGTGCCAGCAGGGGGACTGCCCGTACCCAGTACTTC. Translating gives CASRGTARTQYF. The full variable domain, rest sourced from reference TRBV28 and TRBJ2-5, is DVKVTQSSRYLVKRTGEKVFLECVQDMDHENMFWYRQDPGLGLRLIYFSYDVKMKEKGDIPEGYSVSREKKERFSLILESASTNQTSMYLCASRGTARTQYFGPGTRLLVL.

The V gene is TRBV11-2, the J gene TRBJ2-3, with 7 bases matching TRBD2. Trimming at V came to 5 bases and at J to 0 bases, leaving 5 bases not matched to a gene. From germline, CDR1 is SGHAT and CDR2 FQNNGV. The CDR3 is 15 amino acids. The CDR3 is CASSILAASTDTQYF. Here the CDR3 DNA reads TGTGCCAGCAGCATCCTAGCGGCCAGCACAGATACGCAGTATTTT.

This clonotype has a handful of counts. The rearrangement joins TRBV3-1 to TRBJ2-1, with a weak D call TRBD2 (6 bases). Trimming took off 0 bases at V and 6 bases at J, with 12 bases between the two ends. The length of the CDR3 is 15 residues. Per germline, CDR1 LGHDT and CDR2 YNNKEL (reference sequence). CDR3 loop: CASSQDARGGNEQFF. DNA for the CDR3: TGTGCCAGCAGCCAAGATGCGAGGGGAGGCAATGAGCAGTTCTTC.

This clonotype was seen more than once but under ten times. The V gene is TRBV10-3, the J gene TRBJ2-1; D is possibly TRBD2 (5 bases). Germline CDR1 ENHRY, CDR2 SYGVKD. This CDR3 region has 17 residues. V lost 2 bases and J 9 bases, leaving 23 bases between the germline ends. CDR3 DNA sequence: TGTGCCATCAGTGAGCCAACTAGAACGGGTAGGGCGGGTGAGCAGTTCTTC. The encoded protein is CAISEPTRTGRAGEQFF.

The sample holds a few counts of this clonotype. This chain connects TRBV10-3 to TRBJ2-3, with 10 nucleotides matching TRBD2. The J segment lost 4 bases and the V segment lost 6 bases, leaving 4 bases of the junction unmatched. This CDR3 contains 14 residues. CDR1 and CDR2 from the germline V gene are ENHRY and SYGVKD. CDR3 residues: CAIRGAGGSDTQYF. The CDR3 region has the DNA TGTGCCATCAGAGGAGCGGGAGGGTCAGATACGCAGTATTTT.

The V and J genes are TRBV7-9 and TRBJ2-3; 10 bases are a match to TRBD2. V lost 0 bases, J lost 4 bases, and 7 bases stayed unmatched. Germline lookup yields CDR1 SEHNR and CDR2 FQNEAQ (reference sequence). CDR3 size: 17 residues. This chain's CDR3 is CASSLASSGSVPDTQYF. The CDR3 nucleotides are TGTGCCAGCAGCTTAGCCTCTAGCGGGAGTGTCCCAGATACGCAGTATTTT.

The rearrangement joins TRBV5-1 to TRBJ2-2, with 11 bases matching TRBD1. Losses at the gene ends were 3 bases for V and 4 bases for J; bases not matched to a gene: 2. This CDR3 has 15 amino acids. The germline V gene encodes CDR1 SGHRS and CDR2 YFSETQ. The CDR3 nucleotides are TGCGCCAGCAGCTGGGGGACAGGGGGCACCGGGGAGCTGTTTTTT. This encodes CASSWGTGGTGELFF.

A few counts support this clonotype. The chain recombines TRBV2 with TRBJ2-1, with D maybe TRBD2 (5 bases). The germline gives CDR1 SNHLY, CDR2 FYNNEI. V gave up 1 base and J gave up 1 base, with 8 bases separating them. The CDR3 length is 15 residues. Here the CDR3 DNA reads TGTGCCAGCAGTGAAGACAGCGGATCCTACAATGAGCAGTTCTTC. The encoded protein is CASSEDSGSYNEQFF.

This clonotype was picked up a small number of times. The CDR3 coding sequence is TGTGCCACCAGCAGAGAGGGCAGGGTGGCGAATGAGCAGTTCTTC. It encodes CATSREGRVANEQFF. The chain employs TRBV15 and TRBJ2-1; TRBD1 might be the D (5 bases). Germline-derived CDR1 and CDR2 are LNHNV and YYDKDF (reference sequence). Between the trimmed V and J ends, which lost 0 bases and 7 bases, there was a span of 13 bases. The CDR3 totals 15 residues.